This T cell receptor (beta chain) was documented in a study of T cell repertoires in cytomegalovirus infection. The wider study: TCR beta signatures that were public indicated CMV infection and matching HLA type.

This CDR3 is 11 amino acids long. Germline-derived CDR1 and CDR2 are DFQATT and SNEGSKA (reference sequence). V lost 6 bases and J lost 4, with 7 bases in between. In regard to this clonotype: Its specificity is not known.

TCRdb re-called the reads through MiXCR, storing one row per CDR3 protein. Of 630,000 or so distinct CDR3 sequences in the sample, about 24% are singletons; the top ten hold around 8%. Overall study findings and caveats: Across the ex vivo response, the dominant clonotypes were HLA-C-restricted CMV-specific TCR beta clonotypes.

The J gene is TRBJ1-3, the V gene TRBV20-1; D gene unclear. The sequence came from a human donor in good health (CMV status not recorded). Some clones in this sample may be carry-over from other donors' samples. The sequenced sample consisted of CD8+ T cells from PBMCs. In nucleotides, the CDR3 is TGCAGTGCCGACCAGGGAAACACCATATATTTT. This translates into CSADQGNTIYF.